This T cell receptor beta chain was observed in a study of blood T cells in healthy people across ages. Then a second PCR, running roughly 7 to 11 cycles, was carried out with a sample-barcoded 5' primer and a J-beta primer mix. TCRdb ran MiXCR on the 5' RACE reads and lists one entry per CDR3 protein. This table has about 770,000 distinct CDR3 sequences, under 45% appearing once. This CDR3 is built from 13 residues. With 7 bases removed from V and 7 bases from J, the gap between germline ends came to 16 bases. The source of this sequence is a man between 60 and 70 years old in good health. Sequenced material: blood. The genes are TRBV12-3 or TRBV12-4 and TRBJ1-1; D not certain. Here the CDR3 reads CASTKPGPDEAFF. CDR3 nucleotides: TGTGCCAGCACCAAACCCGGACCGGATGAAGCTTTCTTT.